The clone carrying this T cell receptor (beta chain) was detected a few times. The data belong to a study of T cells in Graves' hyperthyroidism and ophthalmopathy. TCR beta CDR3 sequences were amplified from RNA transcripts. The HTBI primer set served for first-round RT-PCR of the TCR CDR3. Using its own MiXCR run on the multiplex PCR reads, TCRdb lists one record per CDR3 protein. The sample carries around 690,000 distinct CDR3 sequences, around 15% recorded once. The CDR3 runs 16 residues. Germline V gene sequence: CDR1 MGHDK, CDR2 SYGVNS. With 3 bases clipped from V and 9 bases from J, the junction kept 12 bases outside the gene matches.

This TCR derives from a man in his fifties with Graves' hyperthyroidism. The chain has TRBV25-1 and TRBJ2-2, with 8 bases matching TRBD2. Sequenced input: blood. For the CDR3, the DNA is TGTGCCAGCAGTGATCGGGGGCGGGAGGAGGACCGGGAGCTGTTTTTT. This sequence encodes CASSDRGREEDRELFF.